This T cell receptor (beta chain) was identified in a study of blood T cells in healthy people across ages. Points from the study as a whole: PBMCs that were unsorted prevented a conclusive naive versus antigen-experienced comparison.

With a J-beta primer mix and a sample-barcoded 5' primer, a second PCR ran about 7 to 12 cycles. TCRdb called the 5' RACE reads again in MiXCR, with one record for every CDR3 protein. Of hundreds of thousands of distinct CDR3 sequences in the sample, approximately 50% are singletons; the top ten hold 30% to 45%. Germline CDR1 is MNHNS and CDR2 is SASEGT. Deletions cut 8 bases from V and 0 bases from J, with 16 bases between. The CDR3 covers 15 residues. This clonotype was seen only a few times. Its target is unknown. The rearrangement uses TRBV6-1 and TRBJ1-1; D is undetermined. Sequencing was done on a sample of blood. The receptor comes from a man aged 55 to 69 in good health. The CDR3 DNA reads as TGTGCCAGCCAGCCGACGGGAGTCATGAACACTGAAGCTTTCTTT. Its translation is CASQPTGVMNTEAFF.